This TCR beta chain was identified during a study of blood T cell repertoires in COVID-19. Study information: The United States, Italy and Spain were the sources of the acute and convalescent COVID-19 samples. Sources were T cells, B-cell-depleted T cells, or PBMCs; the material itself was cDNA or gDNA.

V was clipped by 6 bases and J by 2 bases, with 13 bases between them. The CDR3 is 14 residues long. The germline gives CDR1 MNHEY, CDR2 SVGAGI. In the original workflow: Amplification of reference gene primers provided the estimated nucleated cell counts. Some clones are missing from TCRdb's copy, which holds only in-frame ones; the method was immunoSEQ multiplex PCR. V and J calls and clone size follow that table, whereas D and trimming were derived from the DNA. The data contain some 330,000 clones, just under 90% of them singletons. The sequenced sample consisted of peripheral blood. The chain links TRBV6-5 to TRBJ1-2, with D perhaps TRBD1 (5 bases). The sequence derives from a woman in her twenties or thirties with COVID-19, enrolled during active disease. CDR3 amino acids: CASSDNGQNYGYTF. The CDR3 DNA is TGTGCCAGCAGCGATAACGGACAAAACTATGGCTACACCTTC.